Listed here are 28 T cell receptor beta chains from one sample, sequenced in a study of naive and memory T cell subsets. A UMI-containing oligonucleotide was joined by 3' ligation to the TCR cDNA template. The SP2 primer and nested alpha and beta constant region primers amplified ligated cDNA in four rounds. TCRdb reanalysed the 5' RACE reads using MiXCR and keeps one entry per CDR3 protein. The sample includes roughly 56,000 distinct CDR3 sequences, approximately 6.6% of them seen just once. Receptors originate from a male donor in good health.

V is TRBV27 and J is TRBJ2-7; TRBD2 agrees at 8 bases. CDR1 and CDR2 from the germline V gene are MNHEY and SMNVEV (reference sequence). The length of the CDR3 is 12 residues. V lost 5 bases, J lost 5 bases, and 2 bases stayed unmatched. The CDR3 DNA follows: TGTGCCAGCAGTCGGACTAGCAACGAGCAGTACTTC. This codes for CASSRTSNEQYF.

This sequence joins TRBV6-1 and TRBJ1-1, with 9 bases matching TRBD1. This CDR3 has 16 residues. With 8 bases clipped from V and 1 base from J, the junction kept 11 bases outside the gene matches. Looked up from germline, CDR1 is MNHNS and CDR2 is SASEGT. CDR3: CASLEWDRAWNTEAFF. In DNA form, the CDR3 reads TGTGCCAGCCTCGAGTGGGACAGGGCCTGGAACACTGAAGCTTTCTTT.

This clonotype was seen many times. The rearrangement joins TRBV20-1 to TRBJ1-1; D remains ambiguous. Germline V gene data show CDR1 as DFQATT and CDR2 as SNEGSKA (reference sequence). This CDR3 comprises 12 residues. V lost 4 bases to trimming and J lost 5 bases, with 11 bases between them. The CDR3 region has the DNA TGCAGTGCTATAGAGAGGATGACTGAAGCTTTCTTT. Its translation: CSAIERMTEAFF.

The table lists this clonotype with many counts. The chain couples TRBV29-1 to TRBJ2-6; 7 nucleotides match TRBD2. The CDR3 contains 16 residues. The V and J ends lost 0 bases and 3 bases, in that order; junction bases with no gene match: 5. Germline assignment: CDR1 SQVTM and CDR2 ANQGSEA. In DNA, the CDR3 is TGCAGCGTTGAAGATCGGGGAGGGGTTGGGGCCAACGTCCTGACTTTC. Its translation: CSVEDRGGVGANVLTF.

V is TRBV7-6 and J is TRBJ2-3; D is possibly TRBD2 (7 bases). Germline loops: CDR1 SGHVS, CDR2 FNYEAQ. The CDR3 spans 15 residues. V shed 5 bases and J shed 3 bases, with 15 bases lying between them. The DNA for the CDR3 is TGTGCCAGCAGCCCTCACAGGGAGGGTACAGATACGCAGTATTTT. This codes for CASSPHREGTDTQYF.

V usage is TRBV27 and J usage is TRBJ2-7; D tentatively reads TRBD1 or TRBD2 (5 bases each). The germline V gene has CDR1 MNHEY and CDR2 SMNVEV (reference sequence). The ends were cut back, 3 bases at V and 4 bases at J, with 13 bases in the middle. There are 14 residues in the CDR3. CDR3 in amino acids: CASSLGTGKYEQYF. The DNA for the CDR3 is TGTGCCAGCAGTTTGGGGACGGGGAAATACGAGCAGTACTTC.

This clonotype occurred a few times. The rearrangement uses TRBV7-2 and TRBJ1-3, with D possibly matching TRBD1 (6 bases). This CDR3 has 16 residues. V shed 3 bases and J shed 1 base, with 13 bases lying between them. Looked up from germline, CDR1 is SGHTA and CDR2 is FQGNSA. The CDR3 sequence is CASSFQGGVSGNTIYF. In DNA form, the CDR3 reads TGTGCCAGCAGCTTCCAAGGGGGGGTATCTGGAAACACCATATATTTT.

This clonotype was detected ten times or more. The V gene is TRBV11-2, the J gene TRBJ2-3; D is undetermined. CDR1 and CDR2 (germline): SGHAT, FQNNGV. CDR3 size: 14 residues. V was shortened by 2 bases and J by 0 bases, with 6 bases between the two germline ends. CDR3 region: CASSLTSSTDTQYF. The CDR3 DNA is TGTGCCAGCAGCTTAACTTCTAGCACAGATACGCAGTATTTT.

This clonotype was seen repeatedly, ten times or more. The chain carries TRBV29-1 and TRBJ2-2; D tentatively reads TRBD1 or TRBD2 (5 bases each). The germline CDR1 and CDR2 sequences are SQVTM and ANQGSEA. This CDR3 has 12 residues. This CDR3 reads CIGTANTGELFF. As DNA, the CDR3 is TGCATCGGGACGGCGAACACCGGGGAGCTGTTTTTT.

This rearrangement joins TRBV12-3 or TRBV12-4 to TRBJ1-1; 8 bases map to TRBD1. The CDR3 is 15 amino acids. V was clipped by 4 bases and J by 1 base; unmatched bases: 5. The CDR3 loop reads CASSSRTGKNTEAFF. The CDR3 nucleotides are TGTGCCAGCAGTTCACGGACAGGGAAGAACACTGAAGCTTTCTTT.

The chain joins TRBV14 to TRBJ2-2; weak D call: TRBD1 (5 bases). The CDR3 length is 14 residues. With 4 bases removed from V and 4 bases from J, the gap between germline ends came to 10 bases. The germline CDR1 and CDR2 sequences are SGHDN and FVKESK. DNA for the CDR3: TGTGCCAGCAGCCGAACCAGGGTCACCGGGGAGCTGTTTTTT. Amino acids: CASSRTRVTGELFF.

The chain carries TRBV5-1 and TRBJ1-1, with unresolved D. Germline values: CDR1 SGHRS, CDR2 YFSETQ. The CDR3 covers 15 residues. Trimming stripped 2 bases from V and 3 bases from J, with 14 bases between. For the CDR3, the DNA is TGCGCCAGCAGCTTAGCTGGGAATGGGGACACTGAAGCTTTCTTT. It codes for CASSLAGNGDTEAFF.

The rearrangement links TRBV5-1 to TRBJ1-3; no definite D call. Per germline, CDR1 SGHRS and CDR2 YFSETQ. V dropped 1 base and J dropped 1 base, with 9 bases sitting between them. The CDR3 runs to 15 residues. CDR3 nucleotide sequence: TGCGCCAGCAGCTTGTCCGAAGGGTCTGGAAACACCATATATTTT. The encoded protein is CASSLSEGSGNTIYF.

The chain employs TRBV4-2 and TRBJ1-4; D possibly corresponds to TRBD1 (6 bases). V lost 1 base, J lost 8 bases, and 20 bases lay in between. The CDR3 runs to 17 residues. Germline CDR1 reads LGHNA; CDR2 reads YNFKEQ. The CDR3 nucleotides read TGTGCCAGCAGCCAAGTGGGGGATACAGGGAAGAGAGAAAAACTGTTTTTT. Residues: CASSQVGDTGKREKLFF.

This clonotype occurred a few times. The chain couples TRBV13 to TRBJ2-3, with a weak D call TRBD2 (6 bases). With 5 bases removed from V and 3 bases from J, the gap between germline ends came to 21 bases. CDR3 size: 17 residues. The germline V gene has CDR1 PRHDT and CDR2 FYEKMQ (reference sequence). The CDR3 DNA reads TGTGCCAGCAGCCCAAAGTCGGGAGTGCGGGGAACAGATACGCAGTATTTT. Its protein product is CASSPKSGVRGTDTQYF.

This clonotype was seen only a few times. This chain connects TRBV20-1 to TRBJ1-1; D possibly corresponds to TRBD1 (6 bases). V lost 5 bases and J 11 bases, leaving 21 bases between the germline ends. CDR1 is DFQATT and CDR2 is SNEGSKA in the germline V gene (reference sequence). There are 13 residues in the CDR3. The CDR3 here is CSALSGTRKRAFF. The CDR3 nucleotides are TGCAGTGCTCTCTCCGGGACACGAAAGCGGGCTTTCTTT.

This clonotype has more than one count but fewer than ten. The chain combines TRBV29-1 with TRBJ1-2; 7 nucleotides match TRBD1. The CDR3 spans 13 residues. The germline V gene encodes CDR1 SQVTM and CDR2 ANQGSEA. Here the CDR3 DNA reads TGCACCCATCAGGGGGGAGGCCAGGATGGCTACACCTTC. Amino acid sequence: CTHQGGGQDGYTF.

The sample holds many counts of this clonotype. The gene calls are TRBV11-2 and TRBJ2-3, with D hard to call. The CDR3 covers 15 residues. The germline V gene has CDR1 SGHAT and CDR2 FQNNGV. Trimming pared 2 bases from V and 0 bases from J, leaving 9 bases between. This chain's CDR3 is CASSLSSSSTDTQYF. As DNA, the CDR3 is TGTGCCAGCAGCTTAAGCAGTTCTAGCACAGATACGCAGTATTTT.

The rearrangement joins TRBV4-1 to TRBJ1-4, with a tentative D call TRBD1 (5 bases). Germline V gene sequence: CDR1 MGHRA, CDR2 YSYEKL. V was clipped by 2 bases and J by 6 bases, with 16 bases between them. The CDR3 has 16 residues. This CDR3 reads CASSQQGSGGDEKLFF. CDR3 DNA sequence: TGCGCCAGCAGCCAACAGGGATCGGGGGGGGATGAAAAACTGTTTTTT.

In its sample, this clonotype was seen many times. The rearrangement uses TRBV7-2 and TRBJ2-3; 10 bases are shared with TRBD1. There are 16 residues in the CDR3. V lost 5 bases, J lost 2 bases, and 7 bases stayed unmatched. The germline gives CDR1 SGHTA, CDR2 FQGNSA. The CDR3 nucleotides read TGTGCCAGCAGCCCACGGGACAGGGGAGTCACAGATACGCAGTATTTT. It translates to CASSPRDRGVTDTQYF.

This rearrangement joins TRBV12-3 or TRBV12-4 to TRBJ2-1, with 8 positions matching TRBD2. The CDR3 contains 12 residues. With 6 bases clipped from V and 11 bases from J, the junction kept 6 bases outside the gene matches. The CDR3 nucleotides read TGTGCCAGCAGATCCGGGGGGGCCCAGCAGTTCTTC. Translating it yields CASRSGGAQQFF.

This clonotype was seen only a few times. This chain joins TRBV4-2 and TRBJ2-3; 9 positions agree with TRBD2. V lost 1 base to trimming and J lost 1 base; unmatched junction nucleotides: 0. Germline CDR1 and CDR2: LGHNA and YNFKEQ. The CDR3 runs 15 residues. The CDR3 DNA follows: TGTGCCAGCAGCCAAGTAGCGGGGGGCACAGATACGCAGTATTTT. It encodes CASSQVAGGTDTQYF.

This clonotype has at least ten counts. CDR3 coding DNA: TGTGCCAGCAGTCCCGGGACAGGGGGTTCACCCCTCCACTTT. Its protein is CASSPGTGGSPLHF. V gene TRBV7-9 combines with J gene TRBJ1-6, with 11 bases lining up with TRBD1. V shed 6 bases and J 9 bases; nucleotides not matched to a gene: 4. The CDR3 contains 14 residues. CDR1 is SEHNR, CDR2 FQNEAQ, per germline (reference sequence).

This clonotype was seen a few times. The rearrangement joins TRBV6-5 to TRBJ2-5; D unclear. Trimming took 6 bases from V and 2 from J, leaving 13 bases between them. The CDR3 spans 14 residues. Germline V gene sequence: CDR1 MNHEY, CDR2 SVGAGI. CDR3 nucleotides: TGTGCCAGCAGCCCGACCGGGCTACAAGAGACCCAGTACTTC. It is translated as CASSPTGLQETQYF.

This clonotype occurred many times. DNA of the CDR3: TGTGCCAGACCATCCCACAGGGACCTAAACACTGAAGCTTTCTTT. Its protein is CARPSHRDLNTEAFF. The chain links TRBV19 to TRBJ1-1, with D tentatively TRBD1 (6 bases). CDR1 LNHDA and CDR2 SQIVND come from the germline V gene (reference sequence). V was pared by 9 bases and J by 2 bases, with 19 bases between. The CDR3 covers 15 residues.

V and J are TRBV12-3 or TRBV12-4 and TRBJ2-1; 9 bases are shared with TRBD2. The CDR3 contains 15 residues. The V segment lost 6 bases and the J segment 9 bases; nucleotides outside the gene matches: 12. The DNA for the CDR3 is TGTGCCAGCAGCCGATCCGGGACTAGCTTCGGTGAGCAGTTCTTC. Protein sequence: CASSRSGTSFGEQFF.

The chain links TRBV5-1 to TRBJ1-2; TRBD1 matches 7 bases. This CDR3 spans 15 amino acids. The V gene end was trimmed by 5 bases and the J gene end by 4 bases; junction bases not matched to a gene: 11. Germline V gene lookup returns CDR1 SGHRS and CDR2 YFSETQ. This chain's CDR3 is CASSTGQNEFYGYTF. CDR3 DNA: TGCGCCAGCAGTACGGGACAGAACGAATTCTATGGCTACACCTTC.

This clonotype occurred many times. The V gene is TRBV4-1, the J gene TRBJ1-1; tentative D call: TRBD1 (6 bases). Per the germline V gene, CDR1 is MGHRA and CDR2 is YSYEKL. Trimming took 1 base from V and 11 from J, leaving 14 bases between them. The CDR3 length is 13 residues. CDR3 protein: CASSQAEGGWAFF. CDR3 coding DNA: TGCGCCAGCAGCCAAGCGGAGGGGGGCTGGGCTTTCTTT.